The sequence of this T cell receptor beta chain was determined in a study of T cells in Graves' hyperthyroidism and ophthalmopathy. Study-wide findings and caveats: A 13 V-J model separated ophthalmopathy from stable hyperthyroidism.

This clonotype has ten or more counts. Its antigen is currently unknown. From RNA transcripts, TCR beta CDR3 regions were amplified. HTBI primers were used for first-round RT-PCR of the TCR CDR3. Via MiXCR, TCRdb re-called the multiplex PCR reads, giving one row per CDR3 protein. The sample includes approximately 210,000 distinct CDR3 sequences, more than 15% of them seen just once. The CDR3 contains 12 residues. The V and J ends lost 4 bases and 3 bases respectively, with 4 bases between them. Germline V lookup: CDR1 PRHDT, CDR2 FYEKMQ (reference sequence). The sequencing input was blood. This receptor was obtained from a man between 45 and 60 years old with Graves' hyperthyroidism. This sequence joins TRBV13 and TRBJ2-4; D remains ambiguous. CDR3: CASSYGKNIQYF. The CDR3 coding sequence is TGTGCCAGCAGCTACGGCAAAAACATTCAGTACTTC.